This is a list of T cell receptor beta chains from one sample in a study of shared clonotypes between healthy human individuals. TCRdb's copy holds only in-frame clones and misses some; the assay was immunoSEQ multiplex PCR. The data contain fewer than 3 million clones, 85% to 95% of them singletons. The sample taken for sequencing was naive CD4+ T cells from PBMCs. These receptors were taken from a man aged 18 to 30 in good health. Some clones in this sample may be carry-over from other donors' samples. CDR3s leave out the opening cysteine and the closing phenylalanine or tryptophan. Size is omitted from some rows. Given values are once, few, many or a class for expanded clones.

>TRBV14|TRBJ2-5|.
ASSPPLGTQETQY
>TRBV4-2|TRBJ2-7|.
ASSRLADSYEQY
>TRBV10-3|TRBJ1-6|.
AISEIDGSPLH
>TRBV6-1|TRBJ1-3|few
ASSVDRDTIY
>TRBV9|TRBJ1-5|.
ASSVGRNSNQPQH
>TRBV7-2|TRBJ2-7|.
ASSLYRLSGEQY
>TRBV11-2|TRBJ2-3|.
ASSSAGTDTQY
>TRBV30|TRBJ2-1|.
AWSVSVTGSSYNEQF
>TRBV10-3|TRBJ2-3|.
AISELGLASQY
>TRBV5-4|TRBJ1-2|once
ASHSVRGDYGYT
>TRBV10-3|TRBJ2-3|.
AISLAGGSDTQY
>TRBV5-1|TRBJ2-1|.
ASSSSAGTSGMGPYNEQF
>TRBV28|TRBJ1-5|once
ASSLARFNQPQH
>TRBV10-3|TRBJ2-7|.
AISESIGNYEQY
>TRBV2|TRBJ2-7|few
ATTSAGNEQY
>TRBV4-3|TRBJ2-3|few
ASSQAPFLTDTQY
>TRBV15|TRBJ1-2|.
ATSWRGGVRYT
>TRBV12-5|TRBJ2-7|.
ASARGYSSYEQY
>TRBV7-6|TRBJ1-4|.
ASRRKLAGDEKLF
>TRBV5-1|TRBJ2-7|.
ASSSQGGPSYEQY
>TRBV7-9|TRBJ2-7|.
ASSRGEWEQY
>TRBV6-5|TRBJ2-4|.
ASSPPGTGKNIQY
>TRBV5-1|TRBJ2-5|.
ASSSSSGFQETQY
>TRBV28|TRBJ1-2|.
ASSADRETYGYT
>TRBV29-1|TRBJ1-2|.
SVEPGQGYGYT
>TRBV15|TRBJ2-1|.
ATSSGSLDSNEQF
>TRBV6-4|TRBJ2-1|once
ATSPVAGASYNEQF
>TRBV29-1|TRBJ2-5|.
SGYQGAETQY
>TRBV7-9|TRBJ2-3|.
ASRGQGADTQY
>TRBV29-1|TRBJ2-3|.
SVRSGVISTDTQY
>TRBV29-1|TRBJ1-1|once
SVFRDPRKAF
>TRBV9|TRBJ1-2|.
ASSVGRDRGLRSYGYT
>TRBV11-2|TRBJ1-1|.
ASSSAPLNTEAF
>TRBV27|TRBJ1-1|.
ASRQQGGTEAF
>TRBV9|TRBJ2-1|once
ASSVLVAGYNEQF
>TRBV4-2|TRBJ1-3|.
ASSPEGRGLRRRNTIY
>TRBV7-9|TRBJ2-4|.
ASSQTKDLGVIQY
>TRBV30|TRBJ1-5|few
AWSVLDYSNQPQH
>TRBV2|TRBJ2-2|.
ASSSGSEATGELF
>TRBV18|TRBJ1-2|.
ASSPTREWGYT